What follows is one T cell receptor (beta chain) and its context. Its target is unknown. At one end, the junction sequence differs from germline, possibly due to a read error. Per the germline V gene, CDR1 is SNHLY and CDR2 is FYNNEI. The CDR3 has 14 amino acids. The sample is drawn from a study of cytomegalovirus exposure and HLA in healthy donors. Study-wide results and caveats: One variant, a missense change in DCLRE1C, was linked in a later analysis to TCR beta V- and J-gene trimming. Common viral pathogens were later found to be apparently linked to several of the most significant clusters. Rare TCR sequences predominated, though certain public TCRs were found in many donors.

PCR primers comprised 60 Vbeta and 13 Jbeta primers. Authors' data handling: The count from a later analysis was tens of millions of unique TCR beta chains, about 9.9 million of them shared. Clones were read by immunoSEQ multiplex PCR, and TCRdb kept only the in-frame ones, dropping some. The DNA was the basis for D and trimming; V, J and clone size are from that table. The sample comprises 250,000 to 350,000 clones, over 85% of which are singletons, and roughly 2.3% rests with the top ten. The clonotype originates from a woman aged 18 to 35 in good health and CMV-seronegative. Source material: PBMCs. This chain uses TRBV2 with TRBJ2-1; tentative D call: TRBD2 (6 bases). In DNA, the CDR3 is TGCGTCACCAAAGCGGTGGACTATAACCCCGAGCAGTTCTTC. It specifies CVTKAVDYNPEQFF.